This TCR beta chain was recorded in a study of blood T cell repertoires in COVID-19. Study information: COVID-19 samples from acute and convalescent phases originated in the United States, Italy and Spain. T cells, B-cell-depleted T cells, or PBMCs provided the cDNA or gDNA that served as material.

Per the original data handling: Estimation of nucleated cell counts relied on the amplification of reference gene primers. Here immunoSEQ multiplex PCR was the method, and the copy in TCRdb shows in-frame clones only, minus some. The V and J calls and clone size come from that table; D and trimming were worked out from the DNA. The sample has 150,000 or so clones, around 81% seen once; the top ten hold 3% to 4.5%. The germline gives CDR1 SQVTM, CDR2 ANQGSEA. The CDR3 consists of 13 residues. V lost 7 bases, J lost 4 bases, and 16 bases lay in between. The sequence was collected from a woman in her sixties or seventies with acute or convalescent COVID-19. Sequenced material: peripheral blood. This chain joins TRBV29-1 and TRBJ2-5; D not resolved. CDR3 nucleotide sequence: TGCAGCGCCGTACGACTGACGGGAGAGACCCAGTACTTC. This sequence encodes CSAVRLTGETQYF.